This T cell receptor (beta chain) was captured by sequencing in a study of T cell responses to AZD1222 COVID-19 vaccine. Study at large: Second-dose timings of about 4 or about 12 weeks were pooled. General study findings and limits: Regions 160-218 and 743-854 held dominance among vaccine-associated CD4 TCRs, which spanned spike.

CDR3 length: 13 amino acids. Germline assignment: CDR1 SNHLY and CDR2 FYNNEI. The V end was cut by 7 bases, the J end by 5 bases, with 12 bases between. To note about this clone: The antigen is not known.

The data were produced by immunoSEQ multiplex PCR, yet TCRdb's version contains in-frame clones alone and is incomplete. Of about 100,000 clones listed, around 87% are singletons. The source of this sequence is an adult in good health. Material: peripheral blood, obtained on day 0 of AZD1222 vaccination. The chain employs TRBV2 and TRBJ1-5; D remains unclear. The CDR3 DNA sequence: TGTGCCAGCACTGGCAGGCCGGATCAGCCCCAGCATTTT. Its translation: CASTGRPDQPQHF.